This is a list of T cell receptor beta chains from one sample in a study of PD-L1 blockade in urothelial cancer. Some clones are missing from TCRdb's copy, which holds only in-frame ones; the method was immunoSEQ multiplex PCR. The data contain about 24,000 clones, around 85% of them singletons. The sequencing used PBMCs, collected around atezolizumab (anti-PD-L1) treatment. These receptors all come from a man aged 45-65 years with urothelial cancer. CDR3s include the opening cysteine and the closing phenylalanine or tryptophan. The D gene is left open where the match is weak. Only some rows state a clone size, as once, few, many or a class for expanded clones.

>TRBD2|TRBV28|-|TRBJ2-7
CASSLRRGGSSGEQYF
TGTGCCAGCAGTTTAAGAAGGGGAGGGTCCTCGGGTGAGCAGTACTTC
>TRBD1|TRBV7-3|-|TRBJ2-3
CASSQGQGTDTQYF
TGTGCCAGCAGCCAAGGACAGGGCACAGATACGCAGTATTTT
>TRBD2|TRBV9|-|TRBJ2-3
CASSAWTSGSKDTQYF
TGTGCCAGCAGCGCCTGGACTAGCGGGAGCAAAGATACGCAGTATTTT
>TRBD1|TRBV30|-|TRBJ1-5
CAWSAGDRGNQPQHF
TGTGCCTGGAGTGCGGGGGACAGGGGCAATCAGCCCCAGCATTTT
>TRBD2|TRBV28|-|TRBJ2-6
CASSLPGGAGANVLTF
TGTGCCAGCAGTTTACCCGGGGGGGCTGGGGCCAACGTCCTGACTTTC
>-|TRBV2|few|TRBJ2-7
CASTLRHEQYF
TGTGCCAGCACCCTGCGGCACGAGCAGTACTTC
>TRBD2|TRBV2|-|TRBJ2-1
CASSKLAGGNNEQFF
TGTGCCAGCAGTAAACTAGCGGGAGGAAACAATGAGCAGTTCTTC
>-|TRBV29-1|-|TRBJ1-1
CSVDIRERGAFF
TGCAGCGTTGACATTCGAGAGCGGGGAGCTTTCTTT
>TRBD2|TRBV18|-|TRBJ2-5
CASSPRSSGETQYF
TGTGCCAGCTCCCCTCGGAGTAGCGGGGAGACCCAGTACTTC
>TRBD2|TRBV28|-|TRBJ2-1
CASSLHWATSGSDEQFF
TGTGCCAGCAGCCTGCACTGGGCTACTAGCGGGAGTGATGAGCAGTTCTTC
>TRBD2|TRBV19|-|TRBJ2-7
CASRIAGVGSYEQYF
TGTGCCAGCCGAATAGCGGGAGTGGGGTCCTACGAGCAGTACTTC
>TRBD1|TRBV29-1|-|TRBJ1-1
CSATTGVGTEAFF
TGCAGCGCCACGACAGGGGTGGGCACTGAAGCTTTCTTT
>-|TRBV6-5|-|TRBJ1-2
CASRRGSPGGYTF
TGTGCCAGCAGGAGAGGAAGTCCAGGGGGCTACACCTTC
>TRBD1|TRBV28|-|TRBJ2-2
CASTRDRGANTGELFF
TGTGCCAGCACCCGGGACAGGGGGGCGAACACCGGGGAGCTGTTTTTT
>TRBD1|TRBV27|few|TRBJ2-7
CASSTDRGYRPYEQYF
TGTGCCAGCAGTACGGACAGGGGATACCGACCCTACGAGCAGTACTTC
>TRBD1|TRBV11-3|-|TRBJ2-1
CASSLAGQGVDEQFF
TGTGCCAGCAGCTTAGCTGGACAGGGGGTGGATGAGCAGTTCTTC
>-|TRBV7-9|-|TRBJ2-1
CASSLKGVGGARDNEQFF
TGTGCCAGCAGCTTAAAAGGCGTGGGGGGGGCTCGGGACAATGAGCAGTTCTTC
>-|TRBV7-4|-|TRBJ2-1
CASSLTGFNTLNNEQFF
TGTGCCAGCAGCTTAACAGGGTTTAATACGCTAAACAATGAGCAGTTCTTC
>TRBD1|TRBV14|-|TRBJ2-3
CASSQVTGGLTDTQYF
TGTGCCAGCAGCCAAGTGACAGGGGGGCTCACAGATACGCAGTATTTT
>-|TRBV5-4|-|TRBJ2-3
CASSPGRGQTDTQYF
TGTGCCAGCAGCCCGGGGCGGGGGCAGACAGATACGCAGTATTTT
>-|TRBV5-1|few|TRBJ2-7
CASSRGGRSVRDEQYF
TGCGCCAGCAGCCGCGGAGGACGCTCAGTTCGGGACGAGCAGTACTTC
>-|TRBV5-6|once|TRBJ1-1
CASSFVSSEAFF
TGTGCCAGCAGCTTCGTAAGCTCCGAAGCTTTCTTT
>-|TRBV19|-|TRBJ2-7
CASSIHDRTYEQYF
TGTGCCAGTAGTATCCATGACAGGACCTACGAGCAGTACTTC
>-|TRBV21-1|-|TRBJ2-7
CASSNLLADHYEQYF
TGTGCCAGCAGCAACTTACTAGCGGACCACTACGAGCAGTACTTC
>TRBD1|TRBV10-1|-|TRBJ1-4
CASSRDSNEKLFF
TGCGCCAGCAGTCGGGACAGTAATGAAAAACTGTTTTTT
>TRBD2|TRBV5-1|-|TRBJ2-1
CASSLDGRGYNEQFF
TGCGCCAGCAGCTTGGACGGGAGGGGCTACAATGAGCAGTTCTTC
>TRBD1|TRBV5-1|-|TRBJ1-2
CASSPGQGYGYTF
TGCGCCAGCAGCCCAGGACAGGGCTATGGCTACACCTTC
>TRBD1|TRBV4-3|-|TRBJ2-7
CASSQVVGTGSYEQYF
TGCGCCAGCAGCCAAGTAGTCGGGACAGGCTCCTACGAGCAGTACTTC
>TRBD2|TRBV30|-|TRBJ2-1
CAWSFGGAYNEQFF
TGTGCCTGGAGTTTCGGGGGGGCATACAATGAGCAGTTCTTC
>TRBD2|TRBV2|-|TRBJ2-3
CASGSTTSRDTQYF
TGTGCCAGCGGTAGTACGACTAGCCGGGATACGCAGTATTTT
>TRBD1|TRBV4-2|-|TRBJ1-2
CASSQTGGEYGYTF
TGTGCCAGCAGCCAGACAGGGGGCGAATATGGCTACACCTTC
>TRBD2|TRBV10-3|-|TRBJ2-1
CATRRLAGGRDEQFF
TGTGCCACCCGACGACTAGCGGGGGGGCGAGATGAGCAGTTCTTC
>-|TRBV5-8|-|TRBJ1-1
CASSLRGIAEAFF
TGTGCCAGCAGCTTGAGGGGGATCGCTGAAGCTTTCTTT
>TRBD2|TRBV27|-|TRBJ2-2
CASSPLGAGRNTGELFF
TGTGCCAGCAGCCCGCTAGGAGCGGGGAGGAACACCGGGGAGCTGTTTTTT
>TRBD1|TRBV5-4|-|TRBJ2-2
CASSFDRVGGELFF
TGTGCCAGCAGCTTCGACAGGGTCGGCGGGGAGCTGTTTTTT
>-|TRBV2|-|TRBJ1-1
CASSDPRWNTEAFF
TGTGCCAGCAGTGACCCTCGGTGGAACACTGAAGCTTTCTTT
>-|TRBV30|-|TRBJ1-5
CAWNQGSYNQPQHF
TGTGCCTGGAACCAGGGTTCGTACAATCAGCCCCAGCATTTT
>TRBD1|TRBV11-3|few|TRBJ2-7
CASSLGGGLHEQYF
TGTGCCAGCAGCTTAGGAGGGGGCCTCCACGAGCAGTACTTC
>-|TRBV6-5|-|TRBJ1-1
CASRYEPGGNTEAFF
TGTGCCAGCCGCTACGAACCCGGCGGGAACACTGAAGCTTTCTTT